What follows are 32 T cell receptor beta chains derived from one specimen sequenced in a study of cytomegalovirus exposure and HLA in healthy donors. The PCR made use of 60 Vbeta and 13 Jbeta primers. Profiled with immunoSEQ multiplex PCR; TCRdb holds only in-frame clones, not every one. The sample comprises fewer than 250,000 clones, around 81% of which are singletons, and about 1.8% rests with the top ten. The sequenced sample was PBMCs. Receptors originate from a man younger than 35 in good health and CMV-seronegative.

The V gene is TRBV5-6, the J gene TRBJ2-7, with D perhaps TRBD1 (6 bases). Trimming took off 0 bases at V and 2 bases at J, with 9 bases between the two ends. This CDR3 region has 14 residues. CDR1 and CDR2 from the germline V gene are SGHDT and YYEEEE. The CDR3 region has the DNA TGTGCCAGCAGCTTGGTTTCAGGGGCCTACGAGCAGTACTTC. Its translation: CASSLVSGAYEQYF.

The V gene is TRBV10-2, the J gene TRBJ1-3; D is ambiguous. TRBJ2-2 matches the DNA end more closely, so the J call is doubtful. The germline V gene has CDR1 WSHSY and CDR2 SAAADI. There are 12 residues in the CDR3. The CDR3 DNA sequence: TGCGCCAGCAGTGAGGTTGCCGGGGAGCTGTTTTTT. Translation: CASSEVAGELFF.

The chain uses TRBV30 and TRBJ2-1; 13 bases match TRBD2. This CDR3 is 17 amino acids long. Germline V gene sequence: CDR1 GTSNPN, CDR2 SVGIG (reference sequence). V lost 0 bases to trimming and J lost 6 bases; unmatched junction nucleotides: 8. The CDR3 spells CAWSVLGTSGDLNEQFF. CDR3 DNA: TGTGCCTGGAGTGTACTGGGGACTAGCGGGGACCTCAATGAGCAGTTCTTC. The complete variable domain, with remaining parts taken from reference TRBV30 and TRBJ2-1, reads SQTIHQWPATLVQPVGSPLSLECTVEGTSNPNLYWYRQAAGRGLQLLFYSVGIGQISSEVPQNLSASRPQDRQFILSSKKLLLSDSGFYLCAWSVLGTSGDLNEQFFGPGTRLTVL.

The chain joins TRBV28 to TRBJ1-5; tentative D call: TRBD1 (5 bases). This CDR3 has 15 amino acids. Germline V gene sequence: CDR1 MDHEN, CDR2 SYDVKM. The V end was cut by 8 bases, the J end by 1 base, with 15 bases between. The CDR3 DNA reads TGTGCCAGCGAAGTGGGGCCCCAGAGCAATCAGCCCCAGCATTTT. It translates to CASEVGPQSNQPQHF.

The chain combines TRBV28 with TRBJ1-1; the match to TRBD1 covers 9 bases. This CDR3 region has 15 residues. The trim removed 4 bases at V and 5 bases at J, leaving 8 bases unmatched. Looked up from germline, CDR1 is MDHEN and CDR2 is SYDVKM. The CDR3 coding sequence is TGTGCCAGCAGTTCGATGAAGACAGGGGGGACTGAAGCTTTCTTT. It specifies CASSSMKTGGTEAFF.

The V and J genes are TRBV30 and TRBJ2-5; D is uncertain. This CDR3 region has 15 residues. CDR1 is GTSNPN and CDR2 is SVGIG in the germline V gene (reference sequence). Trimming took 2 bases from V and 4 from J, leaving 17 bases between them. CDR3 bases: TGTGCCTGGAGTCGACTCACCCGGAGTAGAGAGACCCAGTACTTC. Its translation is CAWSRLTRSRETQYF.

This sequence joins TRBV9 and TRBJ2-6, with D possibly matching TRBD2 (5 bases). V was pared by 6 bases and J by 2 bases, with 6 bases between. This CDR3 comprises 13 residues. CDR1 and CDR2 (germline): SGDLS, YYNGEE. The CDR3 spells CASTGAGANVLTF. For the CDR3, the DNA is TGTGCCAGCACCGGGGCTGGGGCCAACGTCCTGACTTTC.

This sequence joins TRBV25-1 and TRBJ2-6; perhaps TRBD1 as D (6 bases). The CDR3 covers 16 residues. Germline V gene lookup returns CDR1 MGHDK and CDR2 SYGVNS. With 4 bases removed from V and 1 base from J, the gap between germline ends came to 11 bases. The CDR3 reads CASSVNRVSGANVLTF. CDR3 DNA sequence: TGTGCCAGCAGTGTCAACAGGGTTTCTGGGGCCAACGTCCTGACTTTC.

The chain carries TRBV25-1 and TRBJ1-1; no firm D call. The CDR3 spans 13 residues. The V end lost 6 bases, the J end lost 3 bases, and 11 bases lay between the germline ends. The V gene's germline CDR1 is MGHDK and CDR2 SYGVNS. CDR3 sequence: CASRPPQYTEAFF. For the CDR3, the DNA is TGTGCCAGCAGGCCACCCCAGTACACTGAAGCTTTCTTT. The full variable domain, its missing parts supplied by reference TRBV25-1 and TRBJ1-1, is EADIYQTPRYLVIGTGKKITLECSQTMGHDKMYWYQQDPGMELHLIHYSYGVNSTEKGDLSSESTVSRIRTEHFPLTLESARPSHTSQYLCASRPPQYTEAFFGQGTRLTVV.

The chain employs TRBV4-1 and TRBJ1-3, with 9 bases fitting TRBD1. The CDR3 length is 18 residues. Germline assignment: CDR1 MGHRA and CDR2 YSYEKL. V dropped 2 bases and J dropped 4; count of bases not matched to a gene: 12. The CDR3 region is CASSQHHLQGAGGNTIYF. The CDR3 nucleotides read TGCGCCAGCAGCCAACACCACTTACAGGGGGCTGGAGGAAACACCATATATTTT.

The chain links TRBV19 to TRBJ1-4, with D perhaps TRBD1 (6 bases). The germline CDR1 and CDR2 sequences are LNHDA and SQIVND (reference sequence). The CDR3 covers 15 residues. V was clipped by 5 bases and J by 8 bases, with 18 bases between them. The CDR3 DNA follows: TGTGCCAGTAGTTCCCGGACAAGGGGGAACGAAAAACTGTTTTTT. It codes for CASSSRTRGNEKLFF.

This chain uses TRBV10-2 with TRBJ2-7; 11 bases agree with TRBD1. The CDR3 covers 14 residues. With 4 bases clipped from V and 5 bases from J, the junction kept 4 bases outside the gene matches. Germline values: CDR1 WSHSY, CDR2 SAAADI. The CDR3 DNA follows: TGCGCCAGCAGTGGGAGGACAGGGGGCCACGAGCAGTACTTC. Residues: CASSGRTGGHEQYF.

The V and J genes are TRBV5-4 and TRBJ2-1; perhaps TRBD2 as D (5 bases). Per the germline V gene, CDR1 is SGHNT and CDR2 is YYREEE (reference sequence). The V end lost 2 bases, the J end lost 8 bases, and 17 bases lay between the germline ends. The CDR3 covers 15 residues. The chain's CDR3 is CASSLPSPRRDEQFF. Here the CDR3 DNA reads TGTGCCAGCAGCTTACCGTCTCCTCGGCGGGATGAGCAGTTCTTC.

In DNA form, the CDR3 reads TGCGCCAGCAGTGAACAGGGCTATGGCTACACCTTC. It codes for CASSEQGYGYTF. The chain joins TRBV10-2 to TRBJ1-2, with a possible D match to TRBD1 (6 bases). The CDR3 spans 12 residues. Trimming cost V 3 bases and J 4 bases, with 6 bases left between them. The germline V gene has CDR1 WSHSY and CDR2 SAAADI.

The chain joins TRBV19 to TRBJ2-1; TRBD1 matches 8 bases. The J segment lost 7 bases and the V segment lost 4 bases, leaving 15 bases of the junction unmatched. Germline-derived CDR1 and CDR2 are LNHDA and SQIVND (reference sequence). The CDR3 has 17 residues. The CDR3 DNA follows: TGTGCCAGTAGTACCCCCCTTGGCAGGGGGCAGGAAAATGAGCAGTTCTTC. This codes for CASSTPLGRGQENEQFF.

A word on this clone: Its ends do not fully match the called genes, so a read error is possible. The V gene is TRBV19, the J gene TRBJ2-5; TRBD2 matches 11 bases. This CDR3 comprises 17 residues. The germline V gene has CDR1 LNHDA and CDR2 SQIVND (reference sequence). The CDR3 nucleotides read TGTGCCAGTAGTCCCGACGGGAGACTAGCGGGGACAAAGGGGGTAAACTTC. It specifies CASSPDGRLAGTKGVNF.

About this clone itself: Its ends do not fully match the called genes, so a read error is possible. J is TRBJ2-5 and V is TRBV10-3; D is uncertain. The CDR3 covers 13 residues. Germline V lookup: CDR1 ENHRY, CDR2 SYGVKD. For the CDR3, the DNA is TGTGCCATCGGTGAAAGGAGCCAAGAGACCCAGTACTTC. Amino acid sequence: CAIGERSQETQYF.

The J gene is TRBJ2-4, the V gene TRBV6-5; 7 bases agree with TRBD2. The CDR3 runs to 13 residues. The junction had 6 bases not matched to a gene; V was cut back by 6 bases and J by 7 bases. CDR1 is MNHEY and CDR2 is SVGAGI in the germline V gene. CDR3: CASRDSGLNIQYF. CDR3 nucleotides: TGTGCCAGCAGAGATAGCGGGTTGAACATTCAGTACTTC.

This clone has only a few counts. The chain employs TRBV5-4 and TRBJ1-2, with D perhaps matching TRBD1 (6 bases). V was trimmed by 4 bases and J by 5 bases, leaving 30 bases between them. CDR3 length equals 19 residues. CDR1 is SGHNT, CDR2 YYREEE, per germline (reference sequence). The CDR3 DNA is TGTGCCAGCAGCAAAATCGGGGGGGCATCGGGGCCGCCTCTATATGGCTACACCTTC. This translates into CASSKIGGASGPPLYGYTF.

V usage is TRBV5-7 and J usage is TRBJ1-4, with D unresolved. TRBV5-7 is filed as an ORF, its function uncertain. The V and J ends lost 0 bases and 3 bases respectively, with 15 bases between them. CDR3 length: 17 residues. The CDR3 reads CASSLVAFSQSNEKLFF. The CDR3 nucleotides read TGTGCCAGCAGCTTGGTTGCTTTTAGCCAGTCTAATGAAAAACTGTTTTTT.

This clone was recorded a few times. The genes are TRBV5-8 and TRBJ1-2, with D unclear. The CDR3 spans 13 residues. The germline gives CDR1 SGHTS, CDR2 YDEGEE. Between the trimmed V and J ends, which lost 4 bases and 3 bases, there was a span of 10 bases. The CDR3 DNA follows: TGTGCCAGCAGCGGAGGGTTGGACTATGGCTACACCTTC. Translated: CASSGGLDYGYTF.

V and J are TRBV13 and TRBJ2-7; 9 bases line up with TRBD2. Per the germline V gene, CDR1 is PRHDT and CDR2 is FYEKMQ (reference sequence). Unmatched junction bases numbered 3, after V lost 4 bases and J lost 2 bases. The CDR3 has 14 amino acids. The DNA of the CDR3 is TGTGCCAGCAGCTCGACTAGCGGAACCTACGAGCAGTACTTC. Translating it yields CASSSTSGTYEQYF.

V gene TRBV5-1 combines with J gene TRBJ1-5; 7 nucleotides match TRBD1. Germline V lookup: CDR1 SGHRS, CDR2 YFSETQ. The CDR3 covers 15 residues. V was clipped by 0 bases and J by 4 bases; unmatched bases: 4. This chain's CDR3 is CASSLETGINQPQHF. The CDR3, as DNA: TGCGCCAGCAGCTTGGAGACAGGGATTAATCAGCCCCAGCATTTT.

V gene TRBV7-2 combines with J gene TRBJ2-7; 7 bases map to TRBD1. The CDR3 covers 14 residues. Looked up from germline, CDR1 is SGHTA and CDR2 is FQGNSA. V lost 3 bases, J lost 4 bases, and 6 bases stayed unmatched. CDR3 loop: CASSFRGNRYEQYF. CDR3 DNA: TGTGCCAGCAGCTTCAGGGGGAATAGGTACGAGCAGTACTTC.

The V and J genes are TRBV5-1 and TRBJ2-5, with a possible D match to TRBD1 (6 bases). The CDR3 extends over 14 amino acids. V lost 0 bases, J lost 1 base, and 7 bases lay in between. Germline CDR1 SGHRS, CDR2 YFSETQ. CDR3 protein: CASSLGTAQETQYF. The CDR3, as DNA: TGCGCCAGCAGCTTGGGGACAGCCCAAGAGACCCAGTACTTC.

The chain uses TRBV18 and TRBJ2-1; 14 nucleotides align to TRBD2. CDR3 size: 24 residues. V lost 3 bases to trimming and J lost 3 bases; unmatched junction nucleotides: 25. CDR1 and CDR2 (germline): KGHSH, LQKENI. The CDR3 sequence is CASSPPWTKLGLAGGMVVYNEQFF. For the CDR3, the DNA is TGTGCCAGCTCACCTCCCTGGACAAAGCTCGGACTAGCGGGGGGTATGGTGGTCTACAATGAGCAGTTCTTC.

V is TRBV13 and J is TRBJ1-3; tentative D call: TRBD1 (5 bases). The CDR3 runs to 13 residues. The V and J ends lost 4 bases and 4 bases respectively, with 8 bases between them. Per the germline V gene, CDR1 is PRHDT and CDR2 is FYEKMQ (reference sequence). CDR3 region: CASSSRTGNTIYF. In DNA form, the CDR3 reads TGTGCCAGCAGCTCCCGGACAGGAAACACCATATATTTT.

The chain joins TRBV30 to TRBJ2-7; D perhaps matches TRBD1 (6 bases). Trimming took off 0 bases at V and 3 bases at J, with 12 bases between the two ends. The CDR3 totals 14 residues. Germline V gene sequence: CDR1 GTSNPN, CDR2 SVGIG (reference sequence). In nucleotides, the CDR3 is TGTGCCTGGAGTGTTCTGGGGGCTAACTACGAGCAGTACTTC. Amino acid sequence: CAWSVLGANYEQYF.

This chain joins TRBV9 and TRBJ2-7, with 8 bases fitting TRBD1. The CDR3 sequence is 15 residues long. Germline CDR1 SGDLS, CDR2 YYNGEE. V trimming: 0 bases; J trimming: 7 bases; junction bases outside the gene matches: 9. CDR3: CASSVDDTGGREQYF. CDR3 coding DNA: TGTGCCAGCAGCGTAGATGATACAGGGGGAAGGGAGCAGTACTTC.

The chain has TRBV5-1 and TRBJ1-6, with TRBD1 matching 9 bases. The V segment lost 6 bases and the J segment 7 bases; nucleotides outside the gene matches: 5. CDR3 length: 14 amino acids. Per germline, CDR1 SGHRS and CDR2 YFSETQ. The CDR3 spells CASTPGTGNSPLHF. The CDR3 DNA reads as TGCGCCAGCACCCCGGGGACAGGGAATTCACCCCTCCACTTT.

To note about this clone: The junction differs from germline at one of its ends, possibly a read error. The CDR3 spells CVSSRQGYTSPLHF. In nucleotides, the CDR3 is TGTGTCAGCAGTAGACAGGGTTATACTTCACCCCTCCACTTT. This chain links TRBV6-5 with TRBJ1-6; 7 nucleotides line up with TRBD1. Germline V gene lookup returns CDR1 MNHEY and CDR2 SVGAGI. The CDR3 is 14 residues long.

The chain joins TRBV5-4 to TRBJ1-1; D gene unclear. Trimming removed 0 bases from V and 9 bases from J, with 6 bases in between. Germline values: CDR1 SGHNT, CDR2 YYREEE (reference sequence). The CDR3 contains 11 residues. The CDR3 loop is CASSLDGKAFF. CDR3 coding DNA: TGTGCCAGCAGCTTGGACGGGAAAGCTTTCTTT.